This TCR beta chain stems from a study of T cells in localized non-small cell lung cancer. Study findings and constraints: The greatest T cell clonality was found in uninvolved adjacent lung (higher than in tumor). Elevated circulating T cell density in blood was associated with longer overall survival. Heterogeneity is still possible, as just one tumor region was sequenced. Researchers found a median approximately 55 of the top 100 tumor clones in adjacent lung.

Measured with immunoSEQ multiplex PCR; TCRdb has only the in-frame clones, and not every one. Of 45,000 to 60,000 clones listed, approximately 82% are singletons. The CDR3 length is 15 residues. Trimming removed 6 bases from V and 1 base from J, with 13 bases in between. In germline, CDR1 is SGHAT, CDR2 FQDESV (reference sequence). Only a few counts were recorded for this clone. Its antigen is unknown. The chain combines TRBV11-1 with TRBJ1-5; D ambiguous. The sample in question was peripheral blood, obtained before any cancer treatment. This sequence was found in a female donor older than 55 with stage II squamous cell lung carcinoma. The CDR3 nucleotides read TGTGCCAGCAGTCTCCTTCCAGCAAGCAATCAGCCCCAGCATTTT. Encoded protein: CASSLLPASNQPQHF.